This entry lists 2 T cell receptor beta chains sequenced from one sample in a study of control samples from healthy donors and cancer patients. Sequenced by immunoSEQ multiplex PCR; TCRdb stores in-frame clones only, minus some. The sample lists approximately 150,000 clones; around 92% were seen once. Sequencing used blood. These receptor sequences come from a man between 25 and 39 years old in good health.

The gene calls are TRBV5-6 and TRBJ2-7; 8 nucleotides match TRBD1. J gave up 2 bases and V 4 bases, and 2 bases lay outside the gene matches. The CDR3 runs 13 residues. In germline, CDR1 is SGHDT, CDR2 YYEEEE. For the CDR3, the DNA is TGTGCCAGCAGCAGGACAGGGCCCTACGAGCAGTACTTC. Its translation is CASSRTGPYEQYF.

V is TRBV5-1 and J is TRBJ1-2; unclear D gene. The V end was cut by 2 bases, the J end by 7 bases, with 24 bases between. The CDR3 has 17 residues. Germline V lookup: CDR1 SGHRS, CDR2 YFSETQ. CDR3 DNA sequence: TGCGCCAGCAGCTTAAAGTTGGCGACCCCTGCGGGGAGTGGCTACACCTTC. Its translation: CASSLKLATPAGSGYTF.